This T cell receptor (beta chain) originates from a study of blood T cell repertoires in COVID-19. About the research overall: The study drew acute and convalescent COVID-19 samples from the United States, Italy and Spain. In each case, the material was cDNA or gDNA derived from T cells, B-cell-depleted T cells, or PBMCs.

The length of the CDR3 is 15 residues. The V and J ends lost 6 bases and 0 bases, in that order; junction bases with no gene match: 8. Germline V gene lookup returns CDR1 MDHEN and CDR2 SYDVKM. Authors' analysis steps: Using reference gene primer amplification, nucleated cell counts were estimated. TCRdb keeps only in-frame clones here, not all; method: immunoSEQ multiplex PCR. D and trimming were read from the DNA, whereas the V and J calls and clone size are those reported in that table. Of 80,000 to 100,000 clones in the sample, 85% to 90% were seen once. Sample: peripheral blood. The TCR was taken from a human donor with COVID-19, enrolled during active disease. The donor label of this sample is uncertain. This chain connects TRBV28 to TRBJ2-7; 7 bases align to TRBD1. This chain's CDR3 is CASRSPSGGSYEQYF. CDR3 coding DNA: TGTGCCAGCAGGTCCCCCTCAGGGGGCTCCTACGAGCAGTACTTC. Full variable domain (missing parts from reference TRBV28 and TRBJ2-7): DVKVTQSSRYLVKRTGEKVFLECVQDMDHENMFWYRQDPGLGLRLIYFSYDVKMKEKGDIPEGYSVSREKKERFSLILESASTNQTSMYLCASRSPSGGSYEQYFGPGTRLTVT.